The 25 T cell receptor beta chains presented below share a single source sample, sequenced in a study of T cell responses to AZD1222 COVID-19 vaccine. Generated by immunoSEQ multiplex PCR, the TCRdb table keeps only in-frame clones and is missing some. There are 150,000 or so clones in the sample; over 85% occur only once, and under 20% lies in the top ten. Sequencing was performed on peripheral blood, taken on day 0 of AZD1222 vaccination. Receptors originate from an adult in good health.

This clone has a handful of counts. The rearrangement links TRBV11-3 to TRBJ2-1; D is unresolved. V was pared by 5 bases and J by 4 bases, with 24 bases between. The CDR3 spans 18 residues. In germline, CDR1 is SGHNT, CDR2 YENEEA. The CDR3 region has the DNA TGTGCCAGCAGCCATACCCTACGCGGCCCCGTACCGTACAATGAGCAGTTCTTC. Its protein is CASSHTLRGPVPYNEQFF.

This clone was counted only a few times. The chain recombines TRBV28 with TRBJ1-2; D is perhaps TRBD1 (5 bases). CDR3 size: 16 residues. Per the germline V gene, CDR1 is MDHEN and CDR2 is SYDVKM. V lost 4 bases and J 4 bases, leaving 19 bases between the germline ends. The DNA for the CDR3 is TGTGCCAGCAGTTACCGACAGTTGGGCCGCGGCTATGGCTACACCTTC. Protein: CASSYRQLGRGYGYTF.

Written as DNA, the CDR3 is TGCAGCGTTGAAGGGCAGGGGGTCGGAAACACCATATATTTT. Its translation: CSVEGQGVGNTIYF. The gene calls are TRBV29-1 and TRBJ1-3; 7 positions agree with TRBD1. In germline, CDR1 is SQVTM, CDR2 ANQGSEA. The CDR3 runs 14 residues. V was pared by 1 base and J by 4 bases, with 4 bases of the junction left unmatched.

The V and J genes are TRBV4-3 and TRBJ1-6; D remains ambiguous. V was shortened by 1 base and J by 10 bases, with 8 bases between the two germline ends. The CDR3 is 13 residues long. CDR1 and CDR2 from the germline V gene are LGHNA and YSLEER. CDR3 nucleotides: TGCGCCAGCAGCCAAGTGCGTGGGTCACCCCTCCACTTT. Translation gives CASSQVRGSPLHF.

CDR3 region: CASISGWTTVQPQHF. In nucleotides, the CDR3 is TGTGCCAGCATCTCCGGATGGACAACCGTACAGCCCCAGCATTTT. This chain links TRBV28 with TRBJ1-5; tentatively, D is TRBD1 (5 bases). Trimming removed 7 bases at V and 7 bases at J, with 20 bases between. CDR1 and CDR2 from the germline V gene are MDHEN and SYDVKM. The CDR3 loop spans 15 amino acids.

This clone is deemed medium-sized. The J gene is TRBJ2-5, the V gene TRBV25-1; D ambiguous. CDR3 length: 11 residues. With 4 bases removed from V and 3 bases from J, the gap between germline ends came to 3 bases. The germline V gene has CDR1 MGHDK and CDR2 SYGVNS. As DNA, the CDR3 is TGTGCCAGCAGTGTTAAAGAGACCCAGTACTTC. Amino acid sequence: CASSVKETQYF.

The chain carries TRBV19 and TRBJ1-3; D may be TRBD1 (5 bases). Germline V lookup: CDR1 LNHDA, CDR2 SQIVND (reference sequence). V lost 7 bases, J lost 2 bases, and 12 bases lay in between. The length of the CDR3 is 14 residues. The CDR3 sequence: CASTPSGPGNTIYF. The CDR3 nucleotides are TGTGCCAGTACCCCATCGGGGCCTGGAAACACCATATATTTT.

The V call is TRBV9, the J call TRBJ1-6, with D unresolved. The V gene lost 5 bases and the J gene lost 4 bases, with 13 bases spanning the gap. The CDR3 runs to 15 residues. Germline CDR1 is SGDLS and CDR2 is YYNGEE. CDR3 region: CASRASDGYNSPLHF. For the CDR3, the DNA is TGTGCCAGCAGGGCTTCGGACGGGTATAATTCACCCCTCCACTTT. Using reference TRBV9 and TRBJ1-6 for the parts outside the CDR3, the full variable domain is DSGVTQTPKHLITATGQRVTLRCSPRSGDLSVYWYQQSLDQGLQFLIQYYNGEERAKGNILERFSAQQFPDLHSELNLSSLELGDSALYFCASRASDGYNSPLHFGNGTRLTVT.

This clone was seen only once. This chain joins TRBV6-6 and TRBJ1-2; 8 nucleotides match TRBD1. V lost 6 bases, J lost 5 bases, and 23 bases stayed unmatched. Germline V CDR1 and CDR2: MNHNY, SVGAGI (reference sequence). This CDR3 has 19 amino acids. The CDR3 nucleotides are TGTGCCAGCAGCCGAAGCGCCATTAGGCCGGACAGGGCCGAGTATGGCTACACCTTC. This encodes CASSRSAIRPDRAEYGYTF.

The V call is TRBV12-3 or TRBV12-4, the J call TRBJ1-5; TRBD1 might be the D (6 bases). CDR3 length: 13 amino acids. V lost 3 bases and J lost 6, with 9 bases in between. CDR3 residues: CASSFGTFQPQHF. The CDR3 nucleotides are TGTGCCAGCAGTTTCGGGACATTTCAGCCCCAGCATTTT.

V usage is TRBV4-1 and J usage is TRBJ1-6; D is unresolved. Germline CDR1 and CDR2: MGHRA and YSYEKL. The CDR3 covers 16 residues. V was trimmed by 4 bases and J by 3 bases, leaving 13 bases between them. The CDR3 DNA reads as TGCGCCAGCAGCCTCCTGAATGAGGGCTATAATTCACCCCTCCACTTT. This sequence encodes CASSLLNEGYNSPLHF.

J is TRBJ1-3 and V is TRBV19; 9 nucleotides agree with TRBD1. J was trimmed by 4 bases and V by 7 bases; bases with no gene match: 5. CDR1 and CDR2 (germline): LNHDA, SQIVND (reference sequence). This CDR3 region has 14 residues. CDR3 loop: CASTGGQGGNTIYF. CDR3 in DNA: TGTGCCAGTACCGGGGGACAGGGCGGAAACACCATATATTTT. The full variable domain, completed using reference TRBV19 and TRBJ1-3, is DGGITQSPKYLFRKEGQNVTLSCEQNLNHDAMYWYRQDPGQGLRLIYYSQIVNDFQKGDIAEGYSVSREKKESFPLTVTSAQKNPTAFYLCASTGGQGGNTIYFGEGSWLTVV.

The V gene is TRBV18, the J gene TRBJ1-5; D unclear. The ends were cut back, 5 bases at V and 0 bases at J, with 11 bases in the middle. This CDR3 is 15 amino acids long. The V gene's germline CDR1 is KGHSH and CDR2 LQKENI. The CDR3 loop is CASSALSGSNQPQHF. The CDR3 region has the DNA TGTGCCAGCTCAGCCCTCTCGGGTAGCAATCAGCCCCAGCATTTT.

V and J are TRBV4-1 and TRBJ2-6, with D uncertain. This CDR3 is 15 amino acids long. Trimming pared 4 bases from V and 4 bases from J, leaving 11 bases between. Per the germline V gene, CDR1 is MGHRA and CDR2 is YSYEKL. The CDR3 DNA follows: TGCGCCAGCAGCCCTCTGCGTGGGGGGGCCAACGTCCTGACTTTC. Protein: CASSPLRGGANVLTF.

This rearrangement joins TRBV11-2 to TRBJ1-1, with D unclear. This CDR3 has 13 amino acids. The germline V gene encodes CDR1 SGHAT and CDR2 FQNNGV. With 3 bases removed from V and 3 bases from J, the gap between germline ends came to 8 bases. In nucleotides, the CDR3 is TGTGCCAGCAGCTTCCAAAGGGACACTGAAGCTTTCTTT. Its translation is CASSFQRDTEAFF.

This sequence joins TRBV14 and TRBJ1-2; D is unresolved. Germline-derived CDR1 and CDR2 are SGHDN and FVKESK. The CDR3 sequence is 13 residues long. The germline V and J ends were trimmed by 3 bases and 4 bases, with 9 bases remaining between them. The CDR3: CASSHGPTYGYTF. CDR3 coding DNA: TGTGCCAGCAGCCATGGCCCAACCTATGGCTACACCTTC.

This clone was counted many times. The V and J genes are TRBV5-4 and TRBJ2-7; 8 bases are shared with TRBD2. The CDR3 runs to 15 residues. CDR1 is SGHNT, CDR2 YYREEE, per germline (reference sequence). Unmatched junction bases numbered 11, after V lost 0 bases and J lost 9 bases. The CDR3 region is CASSLAGASGFGQYF. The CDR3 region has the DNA TGTGCCAGCAGCTTGGCAGGGGCTAGCGGGTTCGGGCAGTACTTC.

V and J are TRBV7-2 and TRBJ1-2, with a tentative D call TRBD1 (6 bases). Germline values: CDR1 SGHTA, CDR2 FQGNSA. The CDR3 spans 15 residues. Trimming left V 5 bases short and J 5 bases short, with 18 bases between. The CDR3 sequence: CASSPGGGSGYGYTF. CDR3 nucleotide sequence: TGTGCCAGCAGCCCGGGAGGGGGGTCAGGGTATGGCTACACCTTC.

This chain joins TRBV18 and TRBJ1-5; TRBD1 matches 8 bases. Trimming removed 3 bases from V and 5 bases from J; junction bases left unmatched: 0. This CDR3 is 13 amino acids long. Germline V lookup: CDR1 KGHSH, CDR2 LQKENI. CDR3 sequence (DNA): TGTGCCAGCTCACCGGGACAGGATCAGCCCCAGCATTTT. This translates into CASSPGQDQPQHF.

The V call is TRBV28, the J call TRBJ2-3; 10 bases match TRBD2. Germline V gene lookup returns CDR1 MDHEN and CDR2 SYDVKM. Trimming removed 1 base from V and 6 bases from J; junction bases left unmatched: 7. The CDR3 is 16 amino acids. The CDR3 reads CASSLSSGGLGDTQYF. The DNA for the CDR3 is TGTGCCAGCAGTTTATCTAGCGGGGGCCTTGGGGATACGCAGTATTTT.

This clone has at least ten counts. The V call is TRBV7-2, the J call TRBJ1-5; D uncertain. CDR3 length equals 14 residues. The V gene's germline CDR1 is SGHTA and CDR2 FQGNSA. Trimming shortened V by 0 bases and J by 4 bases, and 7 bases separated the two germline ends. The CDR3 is CASSLALGNQPQHF. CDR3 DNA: TGTGCCAGCAGCTTAGCGCTAGGTAATCAGCCCCAGCATTTT.

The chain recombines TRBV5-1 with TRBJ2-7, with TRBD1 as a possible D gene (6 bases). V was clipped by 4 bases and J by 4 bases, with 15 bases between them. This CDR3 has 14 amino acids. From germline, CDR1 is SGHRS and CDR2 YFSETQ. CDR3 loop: CASSSRMRGYEQYF. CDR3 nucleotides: TGCGCCAGCAGCAGCCGAATGAGGGGGTACGAGCAGTACTTC.

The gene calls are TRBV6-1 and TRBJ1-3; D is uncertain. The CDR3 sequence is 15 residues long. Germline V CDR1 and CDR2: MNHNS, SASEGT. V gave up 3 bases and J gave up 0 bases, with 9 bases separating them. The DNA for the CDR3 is TGTGCCAGCAGTGACCCAGGAGCCTCTGGAAACACCATATATTTT. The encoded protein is CASSDPGASGNTIYF.

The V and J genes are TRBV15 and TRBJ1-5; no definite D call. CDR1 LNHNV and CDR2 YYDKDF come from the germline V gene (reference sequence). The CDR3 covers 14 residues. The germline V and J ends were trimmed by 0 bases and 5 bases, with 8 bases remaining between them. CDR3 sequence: CATSRDEKYQPQHF. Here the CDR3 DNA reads TGTGCCACCAGCAGAGATGAGAAGTATCAGCCCCAGCATTTT.

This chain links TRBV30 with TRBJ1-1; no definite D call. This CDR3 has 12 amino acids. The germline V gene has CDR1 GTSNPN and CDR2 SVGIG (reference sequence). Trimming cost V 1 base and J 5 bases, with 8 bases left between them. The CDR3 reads CAWSGTGTEAFF. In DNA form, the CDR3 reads TGTGCCTGGAGTGGGACTGGAACTGAAGCTTTCTTT.